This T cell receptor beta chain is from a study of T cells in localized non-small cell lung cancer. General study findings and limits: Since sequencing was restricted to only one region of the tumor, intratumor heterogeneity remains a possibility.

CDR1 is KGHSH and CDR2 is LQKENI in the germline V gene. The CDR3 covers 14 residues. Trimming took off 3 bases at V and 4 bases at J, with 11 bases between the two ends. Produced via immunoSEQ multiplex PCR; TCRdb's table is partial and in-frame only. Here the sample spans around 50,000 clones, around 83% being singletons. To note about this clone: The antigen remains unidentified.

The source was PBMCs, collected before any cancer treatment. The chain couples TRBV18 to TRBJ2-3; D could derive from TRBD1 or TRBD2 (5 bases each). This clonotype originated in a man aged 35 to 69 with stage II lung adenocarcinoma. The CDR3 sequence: CASSPEGPADTQYF. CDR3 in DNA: TGTGCCAGCTCACCCGAGGGGCCCGCAGATACGCAGTATTTT.